The clone carrying this T cell receptor beta chain showed up just once. The data derive from a study of control samples from healthy donors and cancer patients. Data came from immunoSEQ multiplex PCR; TCRdb stores just in-frame clones and leaves some out. The data show some 120,000 clones, with 80% to 90% seen just once and over 2.5% held by the top ten. Trimming shortened V by 2 bases and J by 2 bases, and 22 bases separated the two germline ends. The CDR3 consists of 18 residues. Germline V gene data show CDR1 as GTSNPN and CDR2 as SVGIG (reference sequence). The TCR sequence derives from a man in his sixties in good health. The chain combines TRBV30 with TRBJ1-3; D possibly corresponds to TRBD1 (6 bases). Sequenced input: blood. CDR3 sequence: CAWSSPTDPRGTGNTIYF. The CDR3 coding sequence is TGTGCCTGGAGTAGCCCTACCGACCCCAGGGGCACTGGAAACACCATATATTTT.